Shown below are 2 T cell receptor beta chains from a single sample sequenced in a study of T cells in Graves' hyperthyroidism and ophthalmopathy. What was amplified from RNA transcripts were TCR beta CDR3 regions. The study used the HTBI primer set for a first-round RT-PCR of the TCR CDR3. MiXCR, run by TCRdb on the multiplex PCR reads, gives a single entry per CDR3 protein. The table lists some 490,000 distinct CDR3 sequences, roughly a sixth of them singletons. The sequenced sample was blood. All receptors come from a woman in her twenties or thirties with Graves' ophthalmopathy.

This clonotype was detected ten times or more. In DNA form, the CDR3 reads TGTGCCAGCAGCTTAGACAAGTACGAGCAGTACTTC. Its translation: CASSLDKYEQYF. J is TRBJ2-7 and V is TRBV11-2; D ambiguous. V lost 0 bases and J lost 4, with 4 bases in between. The CDR3 totals 12 residues. Germline values: CDR1 SGHAT, CDR2 FQNNGV.

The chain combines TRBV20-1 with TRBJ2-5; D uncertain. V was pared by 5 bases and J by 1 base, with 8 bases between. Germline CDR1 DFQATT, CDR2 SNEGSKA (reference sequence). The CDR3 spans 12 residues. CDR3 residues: CSAPGLQETQYF. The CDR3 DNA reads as TGCAGTGCTCCAGGCCTCCAAGAGACCCAGTACTTC.